This T cell receptor beta chain came from a study of Graves' ophthalmopathy and Graves' hyperthyroidism. Notes on the study in general: Discriminating ophthalmopathy from stable hyperthyroidism, a 13-signature model attained a sensitivity of about 88% and a specificity of 81.08%.

This clonotype was recorded many times. The antigen is undetermined. The authors amplified TCR beta CDR3 regions, and they did so from RNA transcripts for repertoire sequencing. First-round RT-PCR used HTBI primers; second-round multiplex PCR followed. TCRdb processed the multiplex PCR reads anew with MiXCR; each CDR3 protein has one entry. Here the sample spans roughly 500,000 distinct CDR3 sequences, around 14% being singletons. The CDR3 length is 13 residues. The V gene lost 6 bases and the J gene lost 9 bases, with 18 bases spanning the gap. V and J are TRBV12-3 or TRBV12-4 and TRBJ2-7, with D uncertain. The TCR originated in a woman aged 25 to 45 with Graves' ophthalmopathy. The source material was blood. The CDR3, as DNA: TGTGCCAGCAGCCCCGGTTGGTCAAACGCGCAGTACTTC. Translated, it gives CASSPGWSNAQYF.